This T cell receptor beta chain was found in a study of shared clonotypes between healthy human individuals. In the study overall: CD4 naive and memory got three plates each, CD8 naive two, CD8 memory one.

Study findings and constraints: Four donors held about 5.1% of naive CD4 clonotypes in common. Among donors, clonotype sharing was expected to be affected by sequencing depth.

The germline CDR1 and CDR2 sequences are MNHEY and SMNVEV (reference sequence). Trimming took off 6 bases at V and 8 bases at J, with 13 bases between the two ends. The CDR3 runs to 13 residues. Comment on this clone: The antigen is not known. Other DNA sequences in the sample encode the same CDR3.

Using immunoSEQ multiplex PCR, the repertoire was profiled, and TCRdb retains in-frame clones only, with some absent. The sample yields 2 million to 3 million clones, 85% to 95% seen once. This sequence joins TRBV27 and TRBJ1-4; D is perhaps TRBD1 (5 bases). The specimen sequenced was naive CD4+ T cells sorted from blood. Documented subset: CD45RA+ positively selected. This TCR came from a man younger than 35 in good health. CDR3 DNA: TGTGCCAGCAGCCTGGGGGTGCGGGAAAAACTGTTTTTT. Protein: CASSLGVREKLFF.